This is a list of T cell receptor beta chains from one sample in a study of PD-1 blockade in classical Hodgkin lymphoma. TCRdb's table, derived via immunoSEQ multiplex PCR, lists solely in-frame clones and lacks some. The sample holds 75,000 to 100,000 clones, about 92% seen once. Sequencing used peripheral blood mononuclear cells (PBMCs), obtained before the fourth cycle of nivolumab. All receptors derive from a human donor with classical Hodgkin lymphoma. The CDR3 runs from the conserved cysteine through the conserved F or W. The D gene is left open where the match is weak.

V	J	D	CDR3
TRBV21-1	TRBJ2-7	-	CASSKVSSGNEVYEQYF
TRBV30	TRBJ1-1	-	CAWSGRRNTEAFF
TRBV4-2	TRBJ1-2	-	CASSQELGYGYTF
TRBV5-6	-	-	CASSSHTLTYEQYF
TRBV6-4	TRBJ1-2	-	CASSLGGSYGYTF
TRBV5-4	TRBJ2-1	TRBD2	CASSPPVGSGRVSEQFF
TRBV28	TRBJ1-1	-	CASRPTGSGGTEAFF
TRBV27	TRBJ1-2	-	CASSLRQGHGYTF
TRBV10-2	TRBJ1-4	TRBD1	CASSSLGGVGEKLFF
TRBV5-1	TRBJ1-3	-	CANRTTGMFISGNTIYF
TRBV9	TRBJ1-6	TRBD1	CASSTRTGDSPLHF
TRBV27	TRBJ1-4	TRBD1	CASGLDRAGGHEKLFF
TRBV30	TRBJ2-4	-	CAWSKRQFIKNIQYF
TRBV6-1	TRBJ1-1	TRBD1	CASSETTGHEAFF
TRBV7-8	TRBJ2-7	-	CASSQITDGLTGSDSYEQYF
TRBV11-1	TRBJ2-7	-	CASSLLIGLTYEQYF
TRBV7-2	TRBJ2-7	-	CASSFQTDEQYF
TRBV28	TRBJ2-7	TRBD2	CASSLGLAGLSYEQYF
TRBV5-1	TRBJ2-6	-	CASSLGRDSGANVLTF
TRBV6-1	TRBJ1-5	TRBD1	CASSPTGNQPQHF
TRBV5-8	TRBJ2-5	-	CASSLEGWIGRGTETQYF
TRBV5-1	TRBJ2-7	TRBD2	CASSLSTSGYEQYF
TRBV4-2	TRBJ2-3	-	CASSQDLGWDSSTDTQYF
TRBV28	TRBJ2-7	TRBD2	CASSFSGSPSYEQYF
TRBV5-6	TRBJ2-3	-	CASSPGTRGSTDTQYF
TRBV5-1	TRBJ1-1	-	CASSPGREGTEAFF
TRBV28	TRBJ1-1	TRBD1	CASSSGGVRQSLLLNTEAFF
TRBV25-1	TRBJ2-7	TRBD1	CASSESDRGRYEQYF
TRBV11-2	TRBJ2-3	-	CASSLEVSLSRRDTQYF
TRBV6-1	TRBJ2-5	TRBD2	CASSGEVASGRILRETQYF
TRBV19	TRBJ1-5	-	CASSMVAVSNQPQHF
TRBV2	TRBJ2-7	-	CASREGFGSYEQYF
TRBV25-1	TRBJ1-2	-	CASSGGVNYGYTF
TRBV2	TRBJ2-2	-	CAGREGNTYTGELFF
TRBV27	TRBJ1-1	-	CASIVDTSNTEAFF
TRBV5-8	TRBJ1-2	-	CASDRSNYGYTF